This record concerns one T cell receptor (beta chain) sequence. Its target antigen remains unknown. Per-base quality was not reported, and no clone a single base away is much larger than it. This record belongs to a study of shared clonotypes between healthy human individuals (dated by TCRdb to 2020 to 2022). Describing the broader study: Two women and three men aged 18 to 49 years were included in the cohort. To estimate repertoire size and how much clonotypes are shared between individuals, the study performed deep sequencing of blood TCR repertoires from 4 to 6 healthy adults. Between about 0.8 and 8.9 billion PBMCs per donor were obtained by leukapheresis. Different laboratories and diverse techniques were used to prepare libraries and sequence TCR repertoires, to increase sequencing depth and limit assay-specific biases. General study outcomes and caveats: The small number of donors limited the genetic and exposure-history diversity represented. Based on pairwise subsampling, the degree of clonotype sharing among donors was expected to be affected by sequencing depth. Sampling was restricted to blood, and TCR repertoires in tissues likely differ from the TCR repertoires found in blood.

The donors were healthy, HIV-negative adults who had no recently reported acute infections or vaccinations. Every donor was a Caucasian adult residing in Nashville, Tennessee, USA. For unsorted samples, roughly 91 million PBMCs were counted, and genomic DNA was extracted using the QIAamp DNA Blood Mini kit. Blood was collected by leukapheresis, and PBMCs were isolated by Ficoll-Histopaque density gradient centrifugation and then cryopreserved in liquid nitrogen vapor phase. TCR CDR3 regions were amplified from genomic DNA by multiplex PCR using the deep immunoSEQ assay. For each cell subset, the extracted genomic DNA was distributed evenly across all wells of several immunoSEQ 96-well plates, and each plate served as one replicate. Each replicate PCR for unsorted PBMC received 300 to 350 ng genomic DNA, equal to tens of thousands of T cell genomes. Ten immunoSEQ deep assay plates were used to sequence the unsorted PBMC genomic DNA. Purified libraries were measured with a Qubit 3.0 fluorometer, size-checked on a Bioanalyzer 2100, and measured again with the KAPA Library Quantification kit. Every immunoSEQ 96-well plate was sequenced on a dedicated single-read 150-cycle Illumina NextSeq 550 flow cell. On the authors' methods: Because the immunoSEQ output held only junctional sequences and lacked quality scores, the filtering could not match the filtering applied to full-length reads. Sequences were annotated with PyIR, a Python wrapper for IgBLAST v1.9, using IMGT germline references to assign V/J genes and CDR3. Reads were filtered out if the reads had weak V/J assignments (E-value above 1e-6), no CDR3, stop codons, out-of-frame junctions, or ambiguous translated residues. V3J clonotypes were defined by identical inferred V gene, J gene, and CDR3 amino acid sequence. To compute the percentage overlap between repertoires, the number of shared unique clonotypes was divided by the size of the smaller repertoire. Richness of each repertoire was evaluated using RTK rarefaction, the Chao1 estimator, and Recon v2.1 estimates of unobserved clonotypes. TCRdb holds this immuneACCESS table with in-frame rearrangements only. Some clones are missing; in checked studies, unresolved V genes explain under half, and the rest has no known cause. Clonal size and the V and J genes are those of that table, whereas D and trimming came from the DNA. The sample table contains 400,000 to 550,000 clones; only one count was recorded for 70% to 85% of them. About an eighth of the sample goes to the ten largest clones.

At the junction V is shortened by 8 bases and J by 2 bases; bases outside the gene matches: 7. The germline V gene gives CDR1 as SNHLY and CDR2 as FYNNEI. The CDR3, cysteine through phenylalanine, is 15 amino acids long. Left in the record is the CDR3 DNA by itself, 45 bases read in frame from the first base. The sequence derives from a woman in her thirties or forties in good health. Some clones in this sample may be carry-over from other donors' samples. Sequenced sample: PBMCs. This receptor chain uses TRBV2 and TRBJ2-1, with 9 bases matching TRBD2. The nucleotide sequence is given as TGTGCCAGCCGGGGAGTAGCGGGAGCCTACAATGAGCAGTTCTTC. Translated, this gives CASRGVAGAYNEQFF. Reference TRBV2 and TRBJ2-1 proteins supply the regions before and after the CDR3; the full variable domain is: EPEVTQTPSHQVTQMGQEVILRCVPISNHLYFYWYRQILGQKVEFLVSFYNNEISEKSEIFDDQFSVERPDGSNFTLKIRSTKLEDSAMYFCASRGVAGAYNEQFFGPGTRLTVL.